These 8 T cell receptor beta chains originate from one sample sequenced in a study of Graves' ophthalmopathy and Graves' hyperthyroidism. RNA transcripts yielded amplified TCR beta CDR3 regions. Second-round multiplex PCR came after a first-round RT-PCR that employed HTBI primers. Using its own MiXCR run on the multiplex PCR reads, TCRdb lists one record per CDR3 protein. The table lists around 1,200,000 distinct CDR3 sequences, approximately 35% of them singletons. Material: peripheral blood or thyroid tissue (not recorded which). These receptors originate from an adult man with Graves' hyperthyroidism.

A remark on this clonotype: This clone may be a read error of a much larger clone one base away. The J gene is TRBJ2-7, the V gene TRBV5-1; D might be TRBD2 (6 bases). Germline-derived CDR1 and CDR2 are SGHRS and YFSETQ. This CDR3 is built from 15 residues. The CDR3 DNA reads TGCGCCAGCAGCGTCTGGGGGGACCTCGCCTACGAGAAGTACTTC. Translation gives CASSVWGDLAYEKYF.

The chain links TRBV15 to TRBJ2-7; 9 nucleotides agree with TRBD1. The length of the CDR3 is 16 residues. The V segment lost 5 bases and the J segment 1 base; nucleotides outside the gene matches: 9. CDR1 LNHNV and CDR2 YYDKDF come from the germline V gene (reference sequence). The CDR3 protein is CATSRAYGQGSYEQYF. CDR3 in DNA: TGTGCCACCAGCCGGGCATACGGACAGGGGTCCTACGAGCAGTACTTC.

The V call is TRBV19, the J call TRBJ2-1; 8 positions match TRBD2. Germline assignment: CDR1 LNHDA and CDR2 SQIVND (reference sequence). V dropped 4 bases and J dropped 11; count of bases not matched to a gene: 13. CDR3 size: 15 residues. The CDR3 sequence: CASSTGTSLYKQQFF. The CDR3 region has the DNA TGTGCCAGTAGTACCGGGACTAGTCTTTACAAGCAGCAGTTCTTC.

The chain joins TRBV10-2 to TRBJ1-6; TRBD1 aligns across 7 bases. Germline loops: CDR1 WSHSY, CDR2 SAAADI. V lost 4 bases and J lost 6; bases outside the gene matches: 9. The CDR3 is made up of 16 amino acids. CDR3 amino acids: CASSAQFGTANSPLHF. CDR3 nucleotides: TGCGCCAGCAGTGCTCAATTCGGGACAGCTAATTCACCCCTCCACTTT.

The chain carries TRBV20-1 and TRBJ2-7; TRBD1 or TRBD2 may be the D gene (7 bases each). Germline CDR1 reads DFQATT; CDR2 reads SNEGSKA (reference sequence). This CDR3 has 15 residues. V lost 3 bases, J lost 2 bases, and 17 bases lay in between. The CDR3 reads CSAREGEGQPYEQYF. Here the CDR3 DNA reads TGCAGTGCTAGGGAGGGGGAGGGACAGCCCTACGAGCAGTACTTC.

The chain employs TRBV25-1 and TRBJ1-6; D is unclear. Trimming stripped 6 bases from V and 8 bases from J, with 8 bases between. CDR3 length: 12 residues. Germline-derived CDR1 and CDR2 are MGHDK and SYGVNS. CDR3 residues: CASSDMDSPLHF. The CDR3 DNA sequence: TGTGCCAGCAGCGACATGGATTCACCCCTCCACTTT.

This clonotype was detected only a few times. The chain uses TRBV9 and TRBJ2-7; D tentatively fits TRBD1 or TRBD2 (6 bases each). The CDR3 loop spans 14 amino acids. From germline, CDR1 is SGDLS and CDR2 YYNGEE. Trimming pared 0 bases from V and 5 bases from J, leaving 12 bases between. The CDR3 sequence: CASSVALGGHEQYF. CDR3 coding DNA: TGTGCCAGCAGCGTAGCACTAGGGGGGCACGAGCAGTACTTC.

This clonotype was observed at least ten times. CDR3 sequence (DNA): TGTGCCAGCAGCGCCCTAGCAGTGTCCCTCCTGAACACTGAAGCTTTCTTT. Translating gives CASSALAVSLLNTEAFF. The rearrangement uses TRBV9 and TRBJ1-1; no firm D call. The germline V and J ends were trimmed by 3 bases and 0 bases, with 18 bases remaining between them. This CDR3 contains 17 residues. Germline V gene sequence: CDR1 SGDLS, CDR2 YYNGEE.